This is a list of T cell receptor beta chains from one sample in a study of cytomegalovirus exposure and HLA in healthy donors. The repertoire was sequenced with immunoSEQ multiplex PCR; TCRdb's copy has only in-frame clones and lacks some. This sample yields over 150,000 clones, of which approximately 79% are seen a single time; about 2.5% belongs to the top ten. The sequenced sample was PBMCs. The receptors derive from a male donor in good health and CMV-seronegative. Each CDR3 is given with its conserved first and last residue. The D gene is left open where the match is weak. Some rows have no size entry. The others give once, few or many, or a class for an expanded clone.

D: TRBD1; V: TRBV5-1; J: TRBJ1-2; size: .; DNA: TGCGCCAGCAGCGTTGGACAGGGAGGTATTGGCTACACCTTC; CDR3: CASSVGQGGIGYTF
D: TRBD1; V: TRBV19; J: TRBJ1-5; size: .; DNA: TGTGCCAGTAAAGGGACAGGGGGTTACAATCAGCCCCAGCATTTT; CDR3: CASKGTGGYNQPQHF
D: .; V: TRBV25-1; J: TRBJ1-4; size: .; DNA: TGTGCCAGCAGTGAATTCCGTACAACTAATGAAAAACTGTTTTTT; CDR3: CASSEFRTTNEKLFF
D: .; V: TRBV15; J: TRBJ1-2; size: .; DNA: TGTGCCACCAGCAGAGTAGAACAGACGAACTATGGCTACACCTTC; CDR3: CATSRVEQTNYGYTF
D: .; V: TRBV6-6; J: TRBJ1-1; size: many; DNA: TGTGCCAGCAGTTACCTGGCGGAGAACACTGAAGCTTTCTTT; CDR3: CASSYLAENTEAFF
D: TRBD2; V: TRBV28; J: TRBJ2-5; size: .; DNA: TGTGCCAGCAGCCGGGGGACTAGCGGGGGCCCGACCCAGTACTTC; CDR3: CASSRGTSGGPTQYF
D: TRBD1; V: TRBV5-1; J: TRBJ1-3; size: few; DNA: TGCGCCAGCAGATCCGGGACAGGGGGCCTATTATCGTCTGGAAACACCATATATTTT; CDR3: CASRSGTGGLLSSGNTIYF
D: .; V: TRBV11-3; J: TRBJ2-1; size: .; DNA: TGTGCCAGCAGCCCGACCCGGGGGATGTACAATGAGCAGTTCTTC; CDR3: CASSPTRGMYNEQFF
D: TRBD1; V: TRBV30; J: TRBJ2-5; size: .; DNA: TGTGCCTGGAGCAGGACAGGGGGCAGGGGGACCCAGTACTTC; CDR3: CAWSRTGGRGTQYF
D: TRBD2; V: TRBV11-3; J: TRBJ2-5; size: .; DNA: TGTGCCAGCAGCCCAAGCGGGAGTAGTCGAGAGACCCAGTACTTC; CDR3: CASSPSGSSRETQYF
D: TRBD1; V: TRBV4-3; J: TRBJ1-2; size: once; DNA: TGCGCCAGCAGCCAGGAGACAGGGAGGTCAGGAGGCTACACCTTC; CDR3: CASSQETGRSGGYTF
D: .; V: TRBV6-5; J: TRBJ1-1; size: few; DNA: TGTGCCAGCAGTTACTACATCGGACAGAACACTGAAGCTTTCTTT; CDR3: CASSYYIGQNTEAFF
D: TRBD1; V: TRBV19; J: TRBJ2-5; size: once; DNA: TGTGCCAGTAGTACCGGTCGGGACAGGGGGATGGAGACCCAGTACTTC; CDR3: CASSTGRDRGMETQYF
D: .; V: TRBV7-6; J: TRBJ1-3; size: .; DNA: TGTGCCAGCAGCTGGGGGCAGGTTCACTCTGGAAACACCATATATTTT; CDR3: CASSWGQVHSGNTIYF
D: TRBD2; V: TRBV6-1; J: TRBJ2-7; size: .; DNA: TGTGCCAGCAGTGAGCGACTAGCGGGGGACGAGCAGTACTTC; CDR3: CASSERLAGDEQYF
D: TRBD1; V: TRBV4-3; J: TRBJ1-2; size: once; DNA: TGCGCCAGCAGCCAAGGAAGGGACAGATACTATGGCTACACCTTC; CDR3: CASSQGRDRYYGYTF
D: TRBD1; V: TRBV5-1; J: TRBJ2-5; size: .; DNA: TGCGCCAGCAGCTTGGACCCACCCTCGAACAGGGGGATGAAAGAGACCCAGTACTTC; CDR3: CASSLDPPSNRGMKETQYF
D: TRBD1; V: TRBV7-6; J: TRBJ1-1; size: .; DNA: TGTGCCAGCAGCTTTAACCCAGGGGGAAACACTGAAGCTTTCTTT; CDR3: CASSFNPGGNTEAFF
D: .; V: TRBV4-3; J: TRBJ1-4; size: .; DNA: TGCGCCAGCAGCCAAGATTTCGCACAGGGTGGGGAAAAACTGTTTTTT; CDR3: CASSQDFAQGGEKLFF
D: TRBD1; V: TRBV4-3; J: TRBJ2-7; size: .; DNA: TGCGCCAGCAGCGGTGACAGGGGCAACGAGCAGTACTTC; CDR3: CASSGDRGNEQYF
D: .; V: TRBV5-1; J: TRBJ2-7; size: .; DNA: TGCGCCAGCAGCTTGGAGGCCGGGTTCTACGAGCAGTACTTC; CDR3: CASSLEAGFYEQYF
D: .; V: TRBV9; J: TRBJ1-4; size: once; DNA: TGTGCCAGCAGCGTAAGGGGTGGGGGCAATGAAAAACTGTTTTTT; CDR3: CASSVRGGGNEKLFF
D: .; V: TRBV14; J: TRBJ1-6; size: .; DNA: TGTGCCAGCAGCCAAGACCCGGGACACCGAAATTCACCCCTCCACTTT; CDR3: CASSQDPGHRNSPLHF
D: TRBD2; V: TRBV2; J: TRBJ2-3; size: .; DNA: TGTGCCAGCAGTTCGCGACTAGCGGGCACAGATACGCAGTATTTT; CDR3: CASSSRLAGTDTQYF
D: .; V: TRBV30; J: TRBJ2-2; size: .; DNA: TGTGCCTGGAGGTGGGGGCCGGGCACCGGGGAGCTGTTTTTT; CDR3: CAWRWGPGTGELFF
D: .; V: TRBV4-1; J: TRBJ2-5; size: .; DNA: TGCGCCAGCAGCCAAGATCAAGGGGTGACCCAGGAGAGGTACTTC; CDR3: CASSQDQGVTQERYF
D: .; V: TRBV2; J: TRBJ2-2; size: few; DNA: TGTGCCAGCTCCGGACAGACCGGGGAGCTGTTTTTT; CDR3: CASSGQTGELFF
D: TRBD1; V: TRBV6-6; J: TRBJ1-5; size: .; DNA: TGTGCCAGCCGGGACAGGGGCAATCAGCCCCAGCATTTT; CDR3: CASRDRGNQPQHF
D: .; V: TRBV5-5; J: TRBJ1-2; size: .; DNA: TGTGCCAGCAGCCCCGGGTTGAACTATGGCTACACCTTC; CDR3: CASSPGLNYGYTF
D: .; V: TRBV21-1; J: TRBJ2-7; size: .; DNA: TGTGCCAGCAGCAAGGCTTTCAGGACAGGGGGCCCCTACGAGCAGTACTTC; CDR3: CASSKAFRTGGPYEQYF
D: .; V: TRBV27; J: TRBJ2-2; size: once; DNA: TGTGCCAGCAGCAGGGGGGCTTTTTTCACCGGGGAGCTGTTTTTT; CDR3: CASSRGAFFTGELFF
D: .; V: TRBV7-8; J: TRBJ1-6; size: .; DNA: TGTGCCAGCAGCTTAGTGAGTGCGGGCCTCAATTCACCCCTCCACTTT; CDR3: CASSLVSAGLNSPLHF
D: TRBD1; V: TRBV13; J: TRBJ2-7; size: few; DNA: TGTGCCAGCAGCTTAGAGGGGACAGGGTCTGCCGAGCAGTACTTC; CDR3: CASSLEGTGSAEQYF
D: .; V: TRBV2; J: TRBJ1-2; size: .; DNA: TGTGCCAGCAGTGAGGTTCCGGTCTATGGCTACACCTTC; CDR3: CASSEVPVYGYTF
D: .; V: TRBV5-1; J: TRBJ1-4; size: .; DNA: TGCGCCAGCAGCTTGGTATCGGGAAGTAATGAAAAACTGTTTTTT; CDR3: CASSLVSGSNEKLFF
D: .; V: TRBV30; J: TRBJ1-3; size: .; DNA: TGTGCCTGGAGTGTAATTCAAGGAAACACCATATATTTT; CDR3: CAWSVIQGNTIYF
D: .; V: TRBV9; J: TRBJ2-7; size: .; DNA: TGTGCCAGCAGCGTAGAAGGCAGTAGCTCCTACGAGCAGTACTTC; CDR3: CASSVEGSSSYEQYF
D: .; V: TRBV2; J: TRBJ1-1; size: .; DNA: TGTGCCAGCAGTGTAGAGGGCTTGCTAGAAGCTTTCTTT; CDR3: CASSVEGLLEAFF
D: .; V: TRBV10-2; J: TRBJ2-5; size: .; DNA: TGCGCCAGCAAGGGGGAAGAGACCCAGTACTTC; CDR3: CASKGEETQYF
D: TRBD1; V: TRBV6-1; J: TRBJ1-1; size: .; DNA: TGTGCCAGCAGTGAAGCGCTTGGGGACAGGGGGAAAGCTGAAGCTTTCTTT; CDR3: CASSEALGDRGKAEAFF
D: .; V: TRBV18; J: TRBJ2-7; size: once; DNA: TGTGCCAGCTCATACCCTCCAGGGCGGCGCGAGCAGTACTTC; CDR3: CASSYPPGRREQYF
D: .; V: TRBV7-5; J: TRBJ2-1; size: .; DNA: TGTGTCAGAAGCCTGCGCTTAAGCGGGCACAATGAGCAGTTCTTC; CDR3: CVRSLRLSGHNEQFF